This passage covers 23 T cell receptor beta chains from one sample sequenced in a study of T cell repertoires in ileal Crohn's disease. Profiling relied on immunoSEQ multiplex PCR, and the TCRdb table lists in-frame clones only, not all of them. The sample carries roughly 7,100 clones, 72% recorded once. Sequencing input: ileal tissue. The receptors here all came from an adult with Crohn's disease.

The rearrangement joins TRBV7-6 to TRBJ2-7; 12 nucleotides match TRBD1. CDR3 length: 18 amino acids. V lost 5 bases, J lost 6 bases, and 17 bases stayed unmatched. CDR1 is SGHVS, CDR2 FNYEAQ, per germline. The CDR3 DNA sequence: TGTGCCAGCAGCGAGATACCGGGACAGGGGGCCCCGGGGGTCGAGCAGTACTTC. Protein sequence: CASSEIPGQGAPGVEQYF.

The gene calls are TRBV7-2 and TRBJ1-6; 8 nucleotides agree with TRBD1. Unmatched junction bases numbered 4, after V lost 1 base and J lost 8 bases. The CDR3 runs 15 residues. Germline lookup yields CDR1 SGHTA and CDR2 FQGNSA. CDR3 protein: CASSLGSGGDSPLHF. CDR3 coding DNA: TGTGCCAGCAGCTTAGGGTCAGGGGGCGATTCACCCCTCCACTTT. Filled out from reference TRBV7-2 and TRBJ1-6, the complete variable domain reads GAGVSQSPSNKVTEKGKDVELRCDPISGHTALYWYRQSLGQGLEFLIYFQGNSAPDKSGLPSDRFSAERTGGSVSTLTIQRTQQEDSAVYLCASSLGSGGDSPLHFGNGTRLTVT.

This clone was picked up a small number of times. CDR3 in amino acids: CATSAGGIRTYEQYF. Written as DNA, the CDR3 is TGTGCCACCTCAGCGGGAGGGATAAGGACCTACGAGCAGTACTTC. The chain recombines TRBV5-4 with TRBJ2-7; TRBD2 agrees at 10 bases. The CDR3 has 15 amino acids. V lost 9 bases to trimming and J lost 2 bases; unmatched junction nucleotides: 11. Per germline, CDR1 SGHNT and CDR2 YYREEE (reference sequence). The whole variable domain, filled in from reference TRBV5-4 and TRBJ2-7, reads ETGVTQSPTHLIKTRGQQVTLRCSSQSGHNTVSWYQQALGQGPQFIFQYYREEENGRGNFPPRFSGLQFPNYSSELNVNALELDDSALYLCATSAGGIRTYEQYFGPGTRLTVT.

The chain has TRBV6-5 and TRBJ1-5; no definite D call. This CDR3 is 15 amino acids long. V gave up 4 bases and J gave up 2 bases, with 12 bases separating them. Germline V gives CDR1 MNHEY, CDR2 SVGAGI. CDR3 residues: CASSSFRRGNQPQHF. The CDR3 DNA reads as TGTGCCAGCAGTTCATTCAGGAGGGGCAATCAGCCCCAGCATTTT.

The chain employs TRBV29-1 and TRBJ2-5, with D possibly being TRBD1 (5 bases). The closer fit of TRBJ2-7 to the DNA end suggests the J call may be wrong. The CDR3 spans 13 residues. Germline values: CDR1 SQVTM, CDR2 ANQGSEA. The CDR3 DNA sequence: TGCAGCGCCCAAGGCCAGGGCGCATACGAGCAGTACTTC. Protein product: CSAQGQGAYEQYF.

Here the CDR3 reads CASSPPTGGTEAFF. In DNA, the CDR3 is TGTGCCAGCAGTCCTCCGACAGGGGGCACTGAAGCTTTCTTT. The rearrangement uses TRBV6-1 and TRBJ1-1; 9 bases line up with TRBD1. The CDR3 covers 14 residues. CDR1 is MNHNS, CDR2 SASEGT, per germline. The J segment lost 4 bases and the V segment lost 5 bases, leaving 5 bases of the junction unmatched.

On this clone: This specimen includes other DNA sequences encoding the same CDR3. The rearrangement joins TRBV7-8 to TRBJ1-1; 7 nucleotides align to TRBD1. Germline trimming cut 3 bases from V and 3 bases from J; bases unmatched to any gene: 4. The CDR3 sequence is 14 residues long. Germline loops: CDR1 SGHVS, CDR2 FQNEAQ. For the CDR3, the DNA is TGTGCCAGCAGCTTGCGGGACAGAGACACTGAAGCTTTCTTT. Translated, it gives CASSLRDRDTEAFF.

J is TRBJ2-1 and V is TRBV19; tentatively, D is TRBD1 (5 bases). Germline V gene sequence: CDR1 LNHDA, CDR2 SQIVND (reference sequence). The CDR3 spans 16 residues. Between the trimmed V and J ends, which lost 4 bases and 0 bases, there was a span of 13 bases. CDR3 amino acids: CASSTQAYPSYNEQFF. In DNA form, the CDR3 reads TGTGCCAGTAGTACACAGGCGTACCCCTCCTACAATGAGCAGTTCTTC. The full variable domain, rest sourced from reference TRBV19 and TRBJ2-1, is DGGITQSPKYLFRKEGQNVTLSCEQNLNHDAMYWYRQDPGQGLRLIYYSQIVNDFQKGDIAEGYSVSREKKESFPLTVTSAQKNPTAFYLCASSTQAYPSYNEQFFGPGTRLTVL.

The chain has TRBV20-1 and TRBJ1-2; a possible D gene is TRBD1 (5 bases). Germline V gene sequence: CDR1 DFQATT, CDR2 SNEGSKA (reference sequence). The CDR3 totals 11 residues. Trimming took 5 bases from V and 8 from J, leaving 12 bases between them. The CDR3 loop reads CSAVVTGGYTF. CDR3 nucleotide sequence: TGCAGTGCTGTTGTCACAGGCGGCTACACCTTC.

V and J are TRBV7-2 and TRBJ1-5; no clear D. Germline V lookup: CDR1 SGHTA, CDR2 FQGNSA. The CDR3 has 15 residues. V dropped 5 bases and J dropped 2 bases, with 13 bases sitting between them. The CDR3 coding sequence is TGTGCCAGCAGCCCTTGGTTCGGGGGCAATCAGCCCCAGCATTTT. Translating gives CASSPWFGGNQPQHF.

Notes on this clone: The junction shows a germline mismatch at one end, possibly a read error. The chain has TRBV28 and TRBJ2-7, with 8 bases lining up with TRBD2. From germline, CDR1 is MDHEN and CDR2 SYDVKM. There are 13 residues in the CDR3. CDR3 region: CASSLLPGGTPLF. The CDR3, as DNA: TGTGCCAGCAGTTTATTGCCGGGGGGGACCCCGCTTTTC.

This chain joins TRBV6-1 and TRBJ2-7; TRBD2 is a possible D gene (6 bases). The CDR3 consists of 15 residues. Deletions cut 1 base from V and 2 bases from J, with 12 bases between. Germline V lookup: CDR1 MNHNS, CDR2 SASEGT. The CDR3 sequence: CASSEGVGGPYEQYF. CDR3 DNA: TGTGCCAGCAGTGAAGGGGTGGGAGGTCCCTACGAGCAGTACTTC.

This CDR3 reads CSARLAGSYNEQFF. The CDR3 DNA follows: TGCAGCGCACGACTAGCGGGATCCTACAATGAGCAGTTCTTC. The chain carries TRBV29-1 and TRBJ2-1, with 11 bases aligning to TRBD2. The CDR3 runs 14 residues. The germline CDR1 and CDR2 sequences are SQVTM and ANQGSEA. The ends lost 7 bases at V and 1 base at J; junction bases unmatched: 3.

About this clone: One junction end disagrees with the germline gene, perhaps due to a read error. Other nucleotide sequences from this sample produce the same CDR3. The chain recombines TRBV6-1 with TRBJ1-2; D gene ambiguous. The CDR3 extends over 15 amino acids. Per germline, CDR1 MNHNS and CDR2 SASEGT. The chain's CDR3 is CASSEASRASGGYTF. The CDR3 region has the DNA TGCGCCAGCAGTGAAGCGAGTCGGGCAAGCGGTGGCTACACCTTC.

The J gene is TRBJ2-7, the V gene TRBV18, with D possibly being TRBD2 (6 bases). V was clipped by 2 bases and J by 2 bases, with 16 bases between them. Germline V CDR1 and CDR2: KGHSH, LQKENI. The CDR3 is made up of 16 amino acids. The CDR3 protein is CASSPKGIAAAYEQYF. CDR3 nucleotide sequence: TGTGCCAGCTCACCAAAGGGAATAGCGGCCGCCTACGAGCAGTACTTC.

V usage is TRBV29-1 and J usage is TRBJ1-2; a weak D match, TRBD1 (5 bases). This CDR3 has 10 amino acids. Per the germline V gene, CDR1 is SQVTM and CDR2 is ANQGSEA. V lost 6 bases, J lost 4 bases, and 6 bases lay in between. Here the CDR3 DNA reads TGCAGCGTAAGGGGCTATGGCTACACCTTC. Amino acids: CSVRGYGYTF.

The chain joins TRBV5-1 to TRBJ2-5, with 9 nucleotides matching TRBD1. CDR3 length: 14 amino acids. Germline V gene sequence: CDR1 SGHRS, CDR2 YFSETQ. J was trimmed by 5 bases and V by 3 bases; bases with no gene match: 5. CDR3 sequence: CASSSGQGWETQYF. CDR3 DNA: TGCGCCAGCAGCTCGGGACAGGGTTGGGAGACCCAGTACTTC.

This clone has only one observation. The V gene is TRBV28, the J gene TRBJ2-3, with 9 bases fitting TRBD2. The J segment lost 1 base and the V segment lost 7 bases, leaving 9 bases of the junction unmatched. The germline V gene encodes CDR1 MDHEN and CDR2 SYDVKM. CDR3 length: 16 residues. The CDR3 region is CASTLGAGGGTDTQYF. As DNA, the CDR3 is TGTGCCAGCACCCTGGGGGCGGGAGGGGGCACAGATACGCAGTATTTT. Looking up the rest from reference TRBV28 and TRBJ2-3 gives the full variable domain: DVKVTQSSRYLVKRTGEKVFLECVQDMDHENMFWYRQDPGLGLRLIYFSYDVKMKEKGDIPEGYSVSREKKERFSLILESASTNQTSMYLCASTLGAGGGTDTQYFGPGTRLTVL.

With respect to this clone: Other DNA sequences within the sample encode an identical CDR3. The chain recombines TRBV5-1 with TRBJ2-2, with D perhaps TRBD1 (6 bases). V was cut by 3 bases and J by 8 bases, with 11 bases left in between. Germline V gene data show CDR1 as SGHRS and CDR2 as YFSETQ. This CDR3 is built from 13 residues. CDR3: CASSSDSPGELFF. For the CDR3, the DNA is TGCGCCAGCAGCTCGGACAGCCCGGGGGAGCTGTTTTTT.

The chain carries TRBV6-1 and TRBJ1-4; no firm D call. Looked up from germline, CDR1 is MNHNS and CDR2 is SASEGT. Trimming took 4 bases from V and 3 from J, leaving 21 bases between them. CDR3 length: 18 amino acids. Written as DNA, the CDR3 is TGTGCCAGCAGTGGTCGGAATCTTGTCGGGAGGGCTAATGAAAAACTGTTTTTT. As protein: CASSGRNLVGRANEKLFF.

The chain recombines TRBV7-2 with TRBJ2-7; D may be TRBD1 (6 bases). The V and J ends lost 5 bases and 3 bases respectively, with 14 bases between them. In germline, CDR1 is SGHTA, CDR2 FQGNSA. CDR3 size: 14 residues. The CDR3 DNA reads as TGTGCCAGCAGCCCAGGACAGACCTACTACGAGCAGTACTTC. This encodes CASSPGQTYYEQYF.

The rearrangement joins TRBV9 to TRBJ2-1; 11 nucleotides align to TRBD1. Germline V gives CDR1 SGDLS, CDR2 YYNGEE. The CDR3 totals 16 residues. The V and J ends lost 1 base and 5 bases, in that order; junction bases with no gene match: 5. In nucleotides, the CDR3 is TGTGCCAGCAGCGTAAGTCCGGGACAGGGGGACAATGAGCAGTTCTTC. This translates into CASSVSPGQGDNEQFF.

This sequence joins TRBV21-1 and TRBJ2-3; no DNA check was done on the table's D call, TRBD2. TRBV21-1 is marked as a pseudogene. CDR3 length: 13 residues. The DNA of the CDR3 is TGTGCCGCATCCGGGACTAGCACAGATACGCAGTATTTT. This gives the protein CAASGTSTDTQYF.